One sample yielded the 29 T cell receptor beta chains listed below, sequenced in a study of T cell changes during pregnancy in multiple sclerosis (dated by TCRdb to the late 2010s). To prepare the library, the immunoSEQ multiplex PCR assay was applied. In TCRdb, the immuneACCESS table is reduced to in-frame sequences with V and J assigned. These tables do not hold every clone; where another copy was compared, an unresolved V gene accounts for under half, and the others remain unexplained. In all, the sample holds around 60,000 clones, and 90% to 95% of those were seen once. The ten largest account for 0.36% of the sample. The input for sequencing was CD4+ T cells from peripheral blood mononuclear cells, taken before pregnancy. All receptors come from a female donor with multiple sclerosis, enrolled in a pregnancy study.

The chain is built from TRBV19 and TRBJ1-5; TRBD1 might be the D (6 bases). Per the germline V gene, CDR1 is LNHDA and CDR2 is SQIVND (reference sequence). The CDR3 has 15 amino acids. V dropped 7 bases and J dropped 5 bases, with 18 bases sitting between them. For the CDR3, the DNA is TGTGCCAGTAAGAAGGGTCAGGGGCCCGATCAGCCCCAGCATTTT. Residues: CASKKGQGPDQPQHF.

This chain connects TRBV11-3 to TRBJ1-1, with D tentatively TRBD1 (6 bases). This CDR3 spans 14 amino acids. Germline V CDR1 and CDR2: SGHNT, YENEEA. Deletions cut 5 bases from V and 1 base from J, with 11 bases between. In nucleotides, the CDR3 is TGTGCCAGCAGCCGGGGGGGCGGGAACACTGAAGCTTTCTTT. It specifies CASSRGGGNTEAFF.

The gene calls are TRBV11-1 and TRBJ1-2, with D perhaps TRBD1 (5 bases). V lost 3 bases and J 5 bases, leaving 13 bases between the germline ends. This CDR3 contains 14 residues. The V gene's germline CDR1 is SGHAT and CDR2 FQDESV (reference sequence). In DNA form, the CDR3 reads TGTGCCAGCAGCTTCGGGCAGGGAAGGTATGGCTACACCTTC. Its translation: CASSFGQGRYGYTF.

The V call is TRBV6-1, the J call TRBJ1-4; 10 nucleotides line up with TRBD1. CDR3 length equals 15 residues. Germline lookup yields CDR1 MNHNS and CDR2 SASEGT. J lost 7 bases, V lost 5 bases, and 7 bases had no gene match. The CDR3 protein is CASSPRDRGFEKLFF. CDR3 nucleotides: TGTGCCAGCAGTCCTCGGGACAGGGGTTTTGAAAAACTGTTTTTT.

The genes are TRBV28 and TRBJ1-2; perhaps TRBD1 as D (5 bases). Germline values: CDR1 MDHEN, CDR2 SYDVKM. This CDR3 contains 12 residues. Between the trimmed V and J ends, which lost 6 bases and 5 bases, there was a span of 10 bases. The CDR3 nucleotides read TGTGCCAGCAGAGGACATTTATATGGCTACACCTTC. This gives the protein CASRGHLYGYTF.

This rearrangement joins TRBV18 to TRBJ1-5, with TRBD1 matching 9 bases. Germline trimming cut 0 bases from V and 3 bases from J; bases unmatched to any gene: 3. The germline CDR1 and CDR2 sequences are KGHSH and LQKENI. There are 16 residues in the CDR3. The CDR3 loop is CASSPPGQGNNQPQHF. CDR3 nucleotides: TGTGCCAGCTCACCACCGGGACAGGGCAACAATCAGCCCCAGCATTTT.

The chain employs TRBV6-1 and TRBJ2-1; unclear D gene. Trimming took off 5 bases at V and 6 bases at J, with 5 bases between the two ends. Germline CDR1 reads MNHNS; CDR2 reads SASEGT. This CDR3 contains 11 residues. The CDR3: CASSLLNEQFF. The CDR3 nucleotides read TGTGCCAGCAGTCTTCTCAATGAGCAGTTCTTC.

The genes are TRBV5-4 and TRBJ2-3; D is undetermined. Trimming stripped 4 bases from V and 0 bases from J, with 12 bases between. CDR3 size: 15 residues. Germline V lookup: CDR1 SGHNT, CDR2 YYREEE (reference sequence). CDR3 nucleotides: TGTGCCAGCAGCCCCGCGCTTACTAGCACAGATACGCAGTATTTT. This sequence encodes CASSPALTSTDTQYF.

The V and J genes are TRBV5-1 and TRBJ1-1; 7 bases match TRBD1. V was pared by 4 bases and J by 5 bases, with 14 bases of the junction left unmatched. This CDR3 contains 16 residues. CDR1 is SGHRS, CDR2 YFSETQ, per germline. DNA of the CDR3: TGCGCCAGCAGCCCAAACCCAGGGACAGCGGGTACTGAAGCTTTCTTT. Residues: CASSPNPGTAGTEAFF. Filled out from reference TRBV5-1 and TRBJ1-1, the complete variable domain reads KAGVTQTPRYLIKTRGQQVTLSCSPISGHRSVSWYQQTPGQGLQFLFEYFSETQRNKGNFPGRFSGRQFSNSRSEMNVSTLELGDSALYLCASSPNPGTAGTEAFFGQGTRLTVV.

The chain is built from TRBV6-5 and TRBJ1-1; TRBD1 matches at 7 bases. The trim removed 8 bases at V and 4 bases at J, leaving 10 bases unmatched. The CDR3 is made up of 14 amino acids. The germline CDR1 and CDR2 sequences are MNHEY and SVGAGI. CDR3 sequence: CASFRANRGTEAFF. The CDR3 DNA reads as TGTGCCAGCTTTCGAGCCAACAGGGGCACTGAAGCTTTCTTT.

The DNA of the CDR3 is TGTGCCAGCCGGAGCCCCATAGCCAAAAACATTCAGTACTTC. It specifies CASRSPIAKNIQYF. The genes are TRBV27 and TRBJ2-4; no reliable D call. The germline V and J ends were trimmed by 8 bases and 0 bases, with 11 bases remaining between them. CDR3 length: 14 residues. The germline V gene has CDR1 MNHEY and CDR2 SMNVEV (reference sequence).

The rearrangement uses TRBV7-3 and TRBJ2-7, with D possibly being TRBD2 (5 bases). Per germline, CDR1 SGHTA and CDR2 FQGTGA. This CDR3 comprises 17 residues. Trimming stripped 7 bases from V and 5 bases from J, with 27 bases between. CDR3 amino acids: CASNIIEDSAARDEQYF. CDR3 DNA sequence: TGTGCCAGCAATATAATCGAGGACTCAGCGGCCCGCGACGAGCAGTACTTC. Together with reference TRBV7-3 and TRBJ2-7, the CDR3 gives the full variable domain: GAGVSQTPSNKVTEKGKYVELRCDPISGHTALYWYRQSLGQGPEFLIYFQGTGAADDSGLPNDRFFAVRPEGSVSTLKIQRTERGDSAVYLCASNIIEDSAARDEQYFGPGTRLTVT.

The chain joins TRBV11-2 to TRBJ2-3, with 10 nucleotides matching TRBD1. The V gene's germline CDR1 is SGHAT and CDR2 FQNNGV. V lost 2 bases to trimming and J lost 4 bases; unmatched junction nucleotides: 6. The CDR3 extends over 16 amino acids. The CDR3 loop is CASSLFGTGVADTQYF. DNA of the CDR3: TGTGCCAGCAGCTTATTTGGGACAGGGGTCGCAGATACGCAGTATTTT.

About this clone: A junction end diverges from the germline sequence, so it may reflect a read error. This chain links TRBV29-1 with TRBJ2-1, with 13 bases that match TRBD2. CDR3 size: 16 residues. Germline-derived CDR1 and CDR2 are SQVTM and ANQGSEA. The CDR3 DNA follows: TGCAGCGTCGAAGGGGATAGACTAGCGGGAGGAAATGAGCAGTTCTTC. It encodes CSVEGDRLAGGNEQFF.

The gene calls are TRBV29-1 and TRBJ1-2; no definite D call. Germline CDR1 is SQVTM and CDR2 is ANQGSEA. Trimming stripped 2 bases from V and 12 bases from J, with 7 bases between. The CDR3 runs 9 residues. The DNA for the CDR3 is TGCAGCGTTGAAACAGAAAACACCTTC. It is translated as CSVETENTF.

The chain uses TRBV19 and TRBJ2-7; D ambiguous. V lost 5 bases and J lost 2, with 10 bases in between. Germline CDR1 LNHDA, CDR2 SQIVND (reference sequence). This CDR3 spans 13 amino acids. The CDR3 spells CASSVSPAYEQYF. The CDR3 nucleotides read TGTGCCAGTAGTGTCTCTCCCGCCTACGAGCAGTACTTC.

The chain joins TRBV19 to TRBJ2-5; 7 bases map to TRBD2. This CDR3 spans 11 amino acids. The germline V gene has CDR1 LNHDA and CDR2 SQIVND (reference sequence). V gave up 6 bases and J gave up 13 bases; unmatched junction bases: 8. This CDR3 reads CASSRSGAAYF. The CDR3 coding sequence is TGTGCCAGTAGCCGAAGCGGGGCAGCGTACTTC. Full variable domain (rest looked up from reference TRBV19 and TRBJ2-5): DGGITQSPKYLFRKEGQNVTLSCEQNLNHDAMYWYRQDPGQGLRLIYYSQIVNDFQKGDIAEGYSVSREKKESFPLTVTSAQKNPTAFYLCASSRSGAAYFGPGTRLLVL.

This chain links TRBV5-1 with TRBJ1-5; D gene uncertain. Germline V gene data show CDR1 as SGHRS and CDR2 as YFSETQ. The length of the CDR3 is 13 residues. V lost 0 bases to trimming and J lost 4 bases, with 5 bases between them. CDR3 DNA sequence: TGCGCCAGCAGCTTGGAAGCGAATCAGCCCCAGCATTTT. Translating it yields CASSLEANQPQHF.

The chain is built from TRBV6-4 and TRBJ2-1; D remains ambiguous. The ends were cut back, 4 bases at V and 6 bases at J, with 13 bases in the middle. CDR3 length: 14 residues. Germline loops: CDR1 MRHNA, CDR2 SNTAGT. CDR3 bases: TGTGCCAGCAGTGTCCGCTGGCCCCCCAATGAGCAGTTCTTC. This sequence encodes CASSVRWPPNEQFF.

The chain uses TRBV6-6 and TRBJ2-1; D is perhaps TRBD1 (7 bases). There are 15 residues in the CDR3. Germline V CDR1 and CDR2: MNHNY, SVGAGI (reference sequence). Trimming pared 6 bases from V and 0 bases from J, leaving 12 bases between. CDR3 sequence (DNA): TGTGCCAGCAGCCCAGGGGGGAGCTCCTACAATGAGCAGTTCTTC. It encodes CASSPGGSSYNEQFF.

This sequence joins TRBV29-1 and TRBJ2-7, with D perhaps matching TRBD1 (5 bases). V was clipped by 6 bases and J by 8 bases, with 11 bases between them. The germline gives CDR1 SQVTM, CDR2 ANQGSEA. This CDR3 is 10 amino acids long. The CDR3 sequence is CSVRDSKQYF. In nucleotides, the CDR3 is TGCAGCGTCAGGGATTCTAAGCAGTACTTC.

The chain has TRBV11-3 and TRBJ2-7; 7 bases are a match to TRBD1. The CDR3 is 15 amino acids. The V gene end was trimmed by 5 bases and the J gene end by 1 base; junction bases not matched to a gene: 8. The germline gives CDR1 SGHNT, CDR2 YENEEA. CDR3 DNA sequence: TGTGCCAGCAGCCTACCAACAGGGGCTTCCTACGAGCAGTACTTC. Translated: CASSLPTGASYEQYF.

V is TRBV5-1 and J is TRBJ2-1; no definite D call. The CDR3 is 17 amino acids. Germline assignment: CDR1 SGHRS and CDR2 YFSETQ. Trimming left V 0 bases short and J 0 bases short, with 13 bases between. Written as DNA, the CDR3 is TGCGCCAGCAGCTTGGTTAGACTGTCAAGCTCCTACAATGAGCAGTTCTTC. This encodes CASSLVRLSSSYNEQFF.

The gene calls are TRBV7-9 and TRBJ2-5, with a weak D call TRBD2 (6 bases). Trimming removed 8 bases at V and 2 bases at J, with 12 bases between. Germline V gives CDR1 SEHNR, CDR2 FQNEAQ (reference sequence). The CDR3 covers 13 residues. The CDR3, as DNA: TGTGCCAGCGGGGGGACGACACAAGAGACCCAGTACTTC. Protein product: CASGGTTQETQYF.

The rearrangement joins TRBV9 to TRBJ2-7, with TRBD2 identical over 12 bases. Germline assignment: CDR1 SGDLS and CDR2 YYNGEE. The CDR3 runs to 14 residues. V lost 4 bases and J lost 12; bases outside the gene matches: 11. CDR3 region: CASSRTSGVAKLYF. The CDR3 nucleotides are TGTGCCAGCAGCCGGACTAGCGGGGTCGCCAAGCTGTACTTC. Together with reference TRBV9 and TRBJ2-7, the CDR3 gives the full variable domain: DSGVTQTPKHLITATGQRVTLRCSPRSGDLSVYWYQQSLDQGLQFLIQYYNGEERAKGNILERFSAQQFPDLHSELNLSSLELGDSALYFCASSRTSGVAKLYFGPGTRLTVT.

CDR3 in DNA: TGTGCCAGCTCACCAATTGACAGGGAAGGTGGAGAGCAGTACTTC. Translating gives CASSPIDREGGEQYF. V gene TRBV18 combines with J gene TRBJ2-5; 7 bases fit TRBD1. This CDR3 contains 15 residues. From germline, CDR1 is KGHSH and CDR2 LQKENI. Trimming removed 2 bases from V and 11 bases from J; junction bases left unmatched: 14.

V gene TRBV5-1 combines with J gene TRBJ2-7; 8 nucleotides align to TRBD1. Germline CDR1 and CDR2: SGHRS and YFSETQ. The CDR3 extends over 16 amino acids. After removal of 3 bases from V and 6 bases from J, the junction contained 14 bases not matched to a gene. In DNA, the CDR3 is TGCGCCAGCAGCTACATGACCAGGGACACAGGGGGCGAGCAGTACTTC. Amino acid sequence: CASSYMTRDTGGEQYF.

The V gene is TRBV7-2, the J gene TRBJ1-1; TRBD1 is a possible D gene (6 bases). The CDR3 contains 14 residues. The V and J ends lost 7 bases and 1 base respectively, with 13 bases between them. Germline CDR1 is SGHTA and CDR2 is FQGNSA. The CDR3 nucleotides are TGTGCCAGCAATAATAGGGGGGGGAACACTGAAGCTTTCTTT. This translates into CASNNRGGNTEAFF.

The CDR3 spells CASSLSATYEQYF. CDR3 DNA: TGTGCCAGCAGTTTATCAGCTACCTACGAGCAGTACTTC. The chain carries TRBV27 and TRBJ2-7; no firm D call. V was trimmed by 0 bases and J by 2 bases, leaving 5 bases between them. Germline-derived CDR1 and CDR2 are MNHEY and SMNVEV (reference sequence). This CDR3 has 13 residues.